This T cell receptor beta chain was identified during a study of T cells in Graves' hyperthyroidism and ophthalmopathy. TCR beta CDR3 sequences were amplified from RNA transcripts. The study used the HTBI primer set for a first-round RT-PCR of the TCR CDR3. TCRdb passed the multiplex PCR reads through MiXCR, listing each CDR3 protein once. This table holds about 540,000 distinct CDR3 sequences, more than 45% found once. Germline CDR1 reads WSHSY; CDR2 reads SAAADI. The CDR3 has 15 residues. The J segment lost 4 bases and the V segment lost 6 bases, leaving 9 bases of the junction unmatched. The receptor comes from a woman between 18 and 30 years old with Graves' hyperthyroidism. The sequenced sample was peripheral blood or thyroid tissue (not recorded which). The chain uses TRBV10-2 and TRBJ2-7, with 10 bases identical to TRBD1. CDR3 in amino acids: CASSPDRGDPYEQYF. Here the CDR3 DNA reads TGCGCCAGCAGCCCGGACAGGGGGGACCCTTACGAGCAGTACTTC.